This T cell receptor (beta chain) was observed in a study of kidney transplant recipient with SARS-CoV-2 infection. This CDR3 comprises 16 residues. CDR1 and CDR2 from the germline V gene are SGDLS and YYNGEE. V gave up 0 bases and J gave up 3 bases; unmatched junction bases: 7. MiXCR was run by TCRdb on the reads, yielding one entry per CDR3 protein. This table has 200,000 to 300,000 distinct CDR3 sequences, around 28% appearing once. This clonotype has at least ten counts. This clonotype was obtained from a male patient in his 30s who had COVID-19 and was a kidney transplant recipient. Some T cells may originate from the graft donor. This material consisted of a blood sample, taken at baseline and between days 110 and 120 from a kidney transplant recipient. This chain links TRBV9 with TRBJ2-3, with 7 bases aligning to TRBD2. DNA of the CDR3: TGTGCCAGCAGCGTAGGATTTGGGGAGGGGACAGATACGCAGTATTTT. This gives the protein CASSVGFGEGTDTQYF.